Listed below are T cell receptor beta chains from one sample, sequenced in a study of T cells in Graves' hyperthyroidism and ophthalmopathy. In TCRdb, the multiplex PCR reads were re-called with MiXCR into one record per CDR3 protein. The data contain around 700,000 distinct CDR3 sequences, over 15% of them seen just once; the ten biggest clones take up 15% to 20%. Sequences were obtained from blood. Receptor source: a woman aged 45-65 years with Graves' hyperthyroidism that later progressed to Graves' ophthalmopathy. Each CDR3 is given with its conserved first and last residue. The D gene is left open where the match is weak. The size entry is marked missing in some rows and otherwise reads once, few, many or a size class.

D gene: -; V gene: TRBV4-1; J gene: TRBJ2-3; clone size: few; CDR3 DNA: TGCGCCAGCAGCCAAGGACCGAAAGATACGCAGTATTTT; CDR3 protein: CASSQGPKDTQYF
D gene: TRBD2; V gene: TRBV9; J gene: TRBJ2-4; clone size: few; CDR3 DNA: TGTGCCAGCAGCGTAGAAGGTACTAGCGGGGGACCTAAAAACATTCAGTACTTC; CDR3 protein: CASSVEGTSGGPKNIQYF
D gene: TRBD1; V gene: TRBV12-3/TRBV12-4; J gene: TRBJ1-2; clone size: many; CDR3 DNA: TGTGCCAGTAGACAGGGGGTCGATGGCTACACCTTC; CDR3 protein: CASRQGVDGYTF
D gene: -; V gene: TRBV27; J gene: TRBJ2-7; clone size: many; CDR3 DNA: TGTGCCAGCAGTTTGGGAGACGGTTACGAGCAGTACTTC; CDR3 protein: CASSLGDGYEQYF
D gene: -; V gene: TRBV11-2; J gene: TRBJ1-1; clone size: many; CDR3 DNA: TGTGCCAGCAGCTTAGATTGGGAGTCTGAAGCTTTCTTT; CDR3 protein: CASSLDWESEAFF
D gene: -; V gene: TRBV5-1; J gene: TRBJ1-1; clone size: many; CDR3 DNA: TGCGCCAGCAGCTCCAGGTTAGGGGAGAACACTGAAGCTTTCTTT; CDR3 protein: CASSSRLGENTEAFF
D gene: TRBD1; V gene: TRBV18; J gene: TRBJ1-1; clone size: -; CDR3 DNA: TGTGCCAGCTCACCAACACGGACAGGTCTGGTCATGAACACTGAAGCTTTCTTT; CDR3 protein: CASSPTRTGLVMNTEAFF
D gene: TRBD1; V gene: TRBV12-3/TRBV12-4; J gene: TRBJ1-4; clone size: -; CDR3 DNA: TGTGCCAGCAGTTTTGGGTCAGGGACAGGGGATGAAAAACTGTTTTTT; CDR3 protein: CASSFGSGTGDEKLFF
D gene: -; V gene: TRBV11-2; J gene: TRBJ2-5; clone size: -; CDR3 DNA: TGTGCCAGCAGCTTATACGGGACGAGAGAAGAGACCCAGTACTTC; CDR3 protein: CASSLYGTREETQYF
D gene: TRBD1; V gene: TRBV6-1; J gene: TRBJ1-1; clone size: many; CDR3 DNA: TGTGCCAGCAAACGGGACAGGGTGAACACTGAAGCTTTCTTT; CDR3 protein: CASKRDRVNTEAFF
D gene: TRBD1; V gene: TRBV18; J gene: TRBJ2-7; clone size: many; CDR3 DNA: TGTGCCAGCTCGCCGGACAGGATAGGCTACGAGCAGTACTTC; CDR3 protein: CASSPDRIGYEQYF
D gene: TRBD1; V gene: TRBV27; J gene: TRBJ1-5; clone size: -; CDR3 DNA: TGTGCCAGCAGCCATCGGACAGGGCCCCAGCATTTT; CDR3 protein: CASSHRTGPQHF
D gene: TRBD1; V gene: TRBV7-9; J gene: TRBJ2-7; clone size: -; CDR3 DNA: TGTGCCAGCAGCCGACAGGGGCTAGACTACGAGCAGTACTTC; CDR3 protein: CASSRQGLDYEQYF
D gene: TRBD1; V gene: TRBV4-1; J gene: TRBJ1-5; clone size: -; CDR3 DNA: TGCGCCAGCAGCCAAAGGGACAGCATCAATCAGCCCCAGCATTTT; CDR3 protein: CASSQRDSINQPQHF
D gene: -; V gene: TRBV3-1; J gene: TRBJ1-1; clone size: many; CDR3 DNA: TGTGCCAGCGCGCCCGTCCGGGATAGCACTGAAGCTTTCTTT; CDR3 protein: CASAPVRDSTEAFF
D gene: -; V gene: TRBV7-9; J gene: TRBJ2-5; clone size: -; CDR3 DNA: TGTGCCAGCAGCCCGACAAGGGAGAAAGAGACCCAGTACTTC; CDR3 protein: CASSPTREKETQYF
D gene: TRBD1; V gene: TRBV29-1; J gene: TRBJ2-7; clone size: -; CDR3 DNA: TGCAGCGCCGAGGACAGGGGGTCCTACGAGCAGTACTTC; CDR3 protein: CSAEDRGSYEQYF
D gene: TRBD1; V gene: TRBV20-1; J gene: TRBJ2-3; clone size: many; CDR3 DNA: TGCAGTGCTGATGACACCGGGACAGATTCCACAGATACGCAGTATTTT; CDR3 protein: CSADDTGTDSTDTQYF
D gene: -; V gene: TRBV10-3; J gene: TRBJ2-5; clone size: -; CDR3 DNA: TGTGCCATCAGTGAGTCGACTCGGGCCGAGACCCAGTACTTC; CDR3 protein: CAISESTRAETQYF
D gene: TRBD1; V gene: TRBV3-1; J gene: TRBJ1-2; clone size: few; CDR3 DNA: TGTGCCAGCAGCCAAGGATACCGACAGGGAAGGGGTAACTATGGCTACACCTTC; CDR3 protein: CASSQGYRQGRGNYGYTF
D gene: TRBD1; V gene: TRBV7-9; J gene: TRBJ2-7; clone size: few; CDR3 DNA: TGTGCCAGCAGCTTGACTACCGGGACAGGGAACGAGCAGTACTTC; CDR3 protein: CASSLTTGTGNEQYF
D gene: -; V gene: TRBV3-1; J gene: TRBJ1-4; clone size: many; CDR3 DNA: TGTGCCAGCAGTCCGAGGGCAGAAAAACTGTTTTTT; CDR3 protein: CASSPRAEKLFF
D gene: -; V gene: TRBV20-1; J gene: TRBJ2-5; clone size: many; CDR3 DNA: TGCAGTGTTACCGAGACCCAGTACTTC; CDR3 protein: CSVTETQYF
D gene: -; V gene: TRBV2; J gene: TRBJ2-3; clone size: many; CDR3 DNA: TGTGCCAGCAGTGGGGGCAGAAGGGGCACAGATACGCAGTATTTT; CDR3 protein: CASSGGRRGTDTQYF
D gene: -; V gene: TRBV10-3; J gene: TRBJ1-3; clone size: few; CDR3 DNA: TGTGCCATCATTGACGGGACAAACACCATATATTTT; CDR3 protein: CAIIDGTNTIYF
D gene: -; V gene: TRBV5-1; J gene: TRBJ1-1; clone size: few; CDR3 DNA: TGCGCCAGCACCCCGGGGGGGGATACTGAAGCTTTCTTT; CDR3 protein: CASTPGGDTEAFF